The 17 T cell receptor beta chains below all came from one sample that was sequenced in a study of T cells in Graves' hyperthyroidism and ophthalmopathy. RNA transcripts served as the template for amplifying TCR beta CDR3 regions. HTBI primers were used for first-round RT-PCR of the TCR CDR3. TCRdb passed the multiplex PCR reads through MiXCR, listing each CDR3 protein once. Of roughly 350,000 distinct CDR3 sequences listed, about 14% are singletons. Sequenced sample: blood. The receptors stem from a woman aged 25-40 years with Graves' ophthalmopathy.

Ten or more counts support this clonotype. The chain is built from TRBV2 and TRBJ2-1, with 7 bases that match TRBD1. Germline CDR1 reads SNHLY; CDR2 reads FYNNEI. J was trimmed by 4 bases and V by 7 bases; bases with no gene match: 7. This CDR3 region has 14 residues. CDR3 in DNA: TGTGCCAGCAAGTACAGGGGCCTTTACAATGAGCAGTTCTTC. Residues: CASKYRGLYNEQFF.

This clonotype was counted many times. CDR3 loop: CSAKRVAFGDTQYF. Written as DNA, the CDR3 is TGCAGTGCTAAACGTGTAGCTTTTGGAGATACGCAGTATTTT. This chain joins TRBV20-1 and TRBJ2-3; D is undetermined. The germline V gene encodes CDR1 DFQATT and CDR2 SNEGSKA (reference sequence). Trimming removed 4 bases from V and 5 bases from J, with 16 bases in between. This CDR3 has 14 residues.

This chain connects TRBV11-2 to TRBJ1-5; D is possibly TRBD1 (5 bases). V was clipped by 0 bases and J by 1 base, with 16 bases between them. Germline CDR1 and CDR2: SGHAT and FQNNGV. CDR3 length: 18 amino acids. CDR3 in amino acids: CASSLDRFKAGSNQPQHF. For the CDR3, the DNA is TGTGCCAGCAGCTTAGACCGCTTTAAGGCAGGGAGCAATCAGCCCCAGCATTTT. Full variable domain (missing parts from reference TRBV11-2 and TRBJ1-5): EAGVAQSPRYKIIEKRQSVAFWCNPISGHATLYWYQQILGQGPKLLIQFQNNGVVDDSQLPKDRFSAERLKGVDSTLKIQPAKLEDSAVYLCASSLDRFKAGSNQPQHFGDGTRLSIL.

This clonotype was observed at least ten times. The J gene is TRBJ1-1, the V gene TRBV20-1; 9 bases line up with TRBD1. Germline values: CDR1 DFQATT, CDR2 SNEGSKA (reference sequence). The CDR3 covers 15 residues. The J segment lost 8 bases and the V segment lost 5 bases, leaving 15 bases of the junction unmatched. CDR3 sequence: CSAPLQVPGTGEAFF. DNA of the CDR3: TGCAGTGCTCCACTCCAGGTCCCGGGGACAGGGGAAGCTTTCTTT.

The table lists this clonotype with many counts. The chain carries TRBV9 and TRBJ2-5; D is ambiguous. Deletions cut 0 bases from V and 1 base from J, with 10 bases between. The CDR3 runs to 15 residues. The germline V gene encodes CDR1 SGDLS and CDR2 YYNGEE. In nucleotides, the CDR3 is TGTGCCAGCAGCGTAGCCCCGCAGTCCCAAGAGACCCAGTACTTC. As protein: CASSVAPQSQETQYF.

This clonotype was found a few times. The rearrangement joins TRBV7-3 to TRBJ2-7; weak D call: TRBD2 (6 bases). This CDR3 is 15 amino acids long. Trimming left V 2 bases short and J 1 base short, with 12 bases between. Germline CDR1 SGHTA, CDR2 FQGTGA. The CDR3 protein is CASSLGVAGSYEQYF. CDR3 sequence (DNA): TGTGCCAGCAGCTTAGGGGTTGCGGGGTCCTACGAGCAGTACTTC.

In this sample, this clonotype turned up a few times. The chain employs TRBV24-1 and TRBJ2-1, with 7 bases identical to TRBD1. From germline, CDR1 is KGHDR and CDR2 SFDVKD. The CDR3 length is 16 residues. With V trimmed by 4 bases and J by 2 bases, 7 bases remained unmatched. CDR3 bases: TGTGCCACCAGTGACCCCTCCGGGACAGCCTACAATGAGCAGTTCTTC. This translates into CATSDPSGTAYNEQFF.

CDR3 DNA: TGTGCCAGCAGTTACCCCCGGGACAGGGGGCATGAGCAGTTCTTC. Translated: CASSYPRDRGHEQFF. The chain employs TRBV6-9 and TRBJ2-1; 12 bases are shared with TRBD1. The germline gives CDR1 MNHGY, CDR2 SVAAGI. The V gene end was trimmed by 3 bases and the J gene end by 8 bases; junction bases not matched to a gene: 5. This CDR3 spans 15 amino acids.

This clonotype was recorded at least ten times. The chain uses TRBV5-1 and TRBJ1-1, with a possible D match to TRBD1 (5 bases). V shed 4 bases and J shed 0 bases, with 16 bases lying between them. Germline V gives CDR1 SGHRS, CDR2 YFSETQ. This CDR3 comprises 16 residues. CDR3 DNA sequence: TGCGCCAGCAGCCCCCGGGGGAGACCTATGAACACTGAAGCTTTCTTT. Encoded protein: CASSPRGRPMNTEAFF.

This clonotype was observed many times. The CDR3 loop reads CASSLADSNQPQHF. The CDR3 DNA follows: TGTGCCAGCAGTTTAGCAGATAGCAATCAGCCCCAGCATTTT. This sequence joins TRBV12-3 or TRBV12-4 and TRBJ1-5, with D unclear. V was cut by 0 bases and J by 0 bases, with 3 bases left in between. There are 14 residues in the CDR3.

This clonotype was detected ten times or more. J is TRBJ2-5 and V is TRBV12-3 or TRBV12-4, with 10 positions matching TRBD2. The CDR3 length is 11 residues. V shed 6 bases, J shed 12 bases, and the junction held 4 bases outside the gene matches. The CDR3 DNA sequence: TGTGCCAGCAGGCTAGCGGGGGTGGAGTACTTC. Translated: CASRLAGVEYF.

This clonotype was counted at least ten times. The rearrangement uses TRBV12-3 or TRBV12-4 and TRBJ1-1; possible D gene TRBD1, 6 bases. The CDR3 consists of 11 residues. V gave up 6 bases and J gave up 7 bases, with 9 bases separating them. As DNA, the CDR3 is TGTGCCAGCAGAGGGACACTTGAAGCTTTCTTT. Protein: CASRGTLEAFF.

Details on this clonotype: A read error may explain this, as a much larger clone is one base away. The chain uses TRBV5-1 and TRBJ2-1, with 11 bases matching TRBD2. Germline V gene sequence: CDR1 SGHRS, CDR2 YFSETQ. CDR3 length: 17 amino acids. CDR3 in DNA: TGCGCCAGCAGCTTTGATCCTAGCGGGGGGTCAGAGAATGAGCAGCTCTTC. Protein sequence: CASSFDPSGGSENEQLF.

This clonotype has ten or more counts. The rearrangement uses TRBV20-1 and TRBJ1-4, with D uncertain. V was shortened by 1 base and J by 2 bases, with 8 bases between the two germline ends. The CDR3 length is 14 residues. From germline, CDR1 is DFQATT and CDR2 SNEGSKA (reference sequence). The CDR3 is CSARVVSTNEKLFF. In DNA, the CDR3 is TGCAGTGCTAGAGTTGTGTCCACTAATGAAAAACTGTTTTTT.

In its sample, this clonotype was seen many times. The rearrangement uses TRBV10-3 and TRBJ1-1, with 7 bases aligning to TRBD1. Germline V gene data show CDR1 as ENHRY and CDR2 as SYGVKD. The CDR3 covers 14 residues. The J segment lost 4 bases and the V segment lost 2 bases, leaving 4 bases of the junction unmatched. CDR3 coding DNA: TGTGCCATCAGTGAGCTACGACAGGGCACTGAAGCTTTCTTT. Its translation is CAISELRQGTEAFF.

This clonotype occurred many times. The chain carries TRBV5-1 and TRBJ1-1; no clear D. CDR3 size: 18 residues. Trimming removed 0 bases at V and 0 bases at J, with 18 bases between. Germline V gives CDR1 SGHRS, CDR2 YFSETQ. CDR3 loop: CASSLEGSPDYMNTEAFF. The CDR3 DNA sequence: TGCGCCAGCAGCTTGGAAGGGTCCCCCGACTATATGAACACTGAAGCTTTCTTT.

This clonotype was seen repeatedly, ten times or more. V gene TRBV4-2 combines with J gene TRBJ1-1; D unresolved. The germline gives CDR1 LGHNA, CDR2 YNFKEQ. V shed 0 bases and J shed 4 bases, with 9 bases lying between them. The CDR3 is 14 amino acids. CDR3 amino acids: CASSQEVGSTEAFF. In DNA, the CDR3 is TGTGCCAGCAGCCAAGAAGTAGGGTCCACTGAAGCTTTCTTT.